Listed below are T cell receptor beta chains from one sample, sequenced in a study of T-cell reconstitution after alpha-beta-depleted transplantation in children. A single record per CDR3 protein comes from TCRdb applying MiXCR to the PCR reads. The sample records 300,000 to 350,000 distinct CDR3 sequences, around 25% being singletons. The source was PBMCs, mostly from graft donor cells, collected 180 days after TCRalphabeta/CD19-depleted stem cell transplant. The receptors come from a male patient aged 10 to 17 who had a stem cell transplant for acute lymphoblastic leukemia, so the T cells may come from the graft donor. Each CDR3 is given with its conserved first and last residue. D genes are given only for firm matches. Clone size is stated in some rows and not others, as once, few, many or a class when expanded.

d_gene: NA
v_gene: TRBV12-3/TRBV12-4
abundance: few
j_gene: TRBJ2-1
CDR3nt: TGTGCCAGCAGTATAGTGGCCGGCACCTACAATGAGCAGTTCTTC
CDR3aa: CASSIVAGTYNEQFF

d_gene: NA
v_gene: TRBV29-1
abundance: few
j_gene: TRBJ1-5
CDR3nt: TGCAGCGTTGAAGGTGGAGCGAATCAGCCCCAGCATTTT
CDR3aa: CSVEGGANQPQHF

d_gene: NA
v_gene: TRBV20-1
abundance: few
j_gene: TRBJ2-7
CDR3nt: TGCAGTGCCCCTAAGGGCCAGGGGTGGGGATACGAGCAGTACTTC
CDR3aa: CSAPKGQGWGYEQYF

d_gene: NA
v_gene: TRBV29-1
abundance: many
j_gene: TRBJ1-6
CDR3nt: TGCAGCGTTGAGAGCCCGAGTTCACCCCTCCACTTT
CDR3aa: CSVESPSSPLHF

d_gene: NA
v_gene: TRBV27
abundance: few
j_gene: TRBJ2-7
CDR3nt: TGTGCCAGCAGTACCAGACAGGCCCTTCGCGAGCAGTACTTC
CDR3aa: CASSTRQALREQYF

d_gene: NA
v_gene: TRBV21-1
abundance: few
j_gene: TRBJ1-3
CDR3nt: TGTGCCAGCAGCAAAGCGCTTCAGGGGTCAGGAAACACCATATATTTT
CDR3aa: CASSKALQGSGNTIYF

d_gene: NA
v_gene: TRBV19
abundance: NA
j_gene: TRBJ2-5
CDR3nt: TGTGCCAGTAGTATTCAGGGAAACAAAGAGACCCAGTACTTC
CDR3aa: CASSIQGNKETQYF

d_gene: TRBD1
v_gene: TRBV24-1
abundance: NA
j_gene: TRBJ1-5
CDR3nt: TGTGCCACCAGTGACGGGACAGCATCTAATCAGCCCCAGCATTTT
CDR3aa: CATSDGTASNQPQHF

d_gene: NA
v_gene: TRBV5-1
abundance: few
j_gene: TRBJ2-7
CDR3nt: TGCGCCAGCAGCGAGGGAGCGTTAACCTACGAGCAGTACTTC
CDR3aa: CASSEGALTYEQYF

d_gene: NA
v_gene: TRBV7-9
abundance: few
j_gene: TRBJ2-7
CDR3nt: TGTGCCAGCAGCTTACCTGGAGGGGGACTTTACGAGCAGTACTTC
CDR3aa: CASSLPGGGLYEQYF

d_gene: NA
v_gene: TRBV7-9
abundance: few
j_gene: TRBJ2-5
CDR3nt: TGTGCCAGCAGCCCCACTCCGCGGCGACATTTAGAGACCCAGTACTTC
CDR3aa: CASSPTPRRHLETQYF

d_gene: NA
v_gene: TRBV20-1
abundance: few
j_gene: TRBJ2-4
CDR3nt: TGCAGTGCTAGAGATCGGGGGCAGGGGGCCAAAAACATTCAGTACTTC
CDR3aa: CSARDRGQGAKNIQYF

d_gene: NA
v_gene: TRBV4-1
abundance: NA
j_gene: TRBJ2-7
CDR3nt: TGCGCCAGCAGCCGACCCGACGGGGGCGGGCAGTACTTC
CDR3aa: CASSRPDGGGQYF

d_gene: NA
v_gene: TRBV19
abundance: NA
j_gene: TRBJ2-1
CDR3nt: TGTGCCAGTAGTCCCTCGCACGGGACGTACAATGAGCAGTTCTTC
CDR3aa: CASSPSHGTYNEQFF

d_gene: TRBD2
v_gene: TRBV3-1
abundance: NA
j_gene: TRBJ2-7
CDR3nt: TGTGCCAGCAGCCAACGACGACTAGCGGGAAGCTCCTACGAGCAGTACTTC
CDR3aa: CASSQRRLAGSSYEQYF

d_gene: TRBD2
v_gene: TRBV27
abundance: NA
j_gene: TRBJ2-1
CDR3nt: TGTGCCAGCAGTTTCGAAGCGGGGAACTCCTACAATGAGCAGTTCTTC
CDR3aa: CASSFEAGNSYNEQFF